This passage covers 16 T cell receptor beta chains from one sample sequenced in a study of blood T cells in healthy people across ages. The authors ran a second PCR of roughly 6 to 12 cycles using a sample-barcoded 5' primer and a J-beta primer mix. TCRdb re-analysed the 5' RACE reads in MiXCR, keeping a single row per CDR3 protein. The sample lists approximately 700,000 distinct CDR3 sequences, less than 40% occurring once. Sequencing was done on a sample of blood. All receptors derive from a woman older than 75 in good health.

This clonotype was seen at least ten times. The chain links TRBV10-3 to TRBJ2-5; TRBD1 or TRBD2 may be the D gene (5 bases each). Germline V gene data show CDR1 as ENHRY and CDR2 as SYGVKD. V was clipped by 3 bases and J by 1 base, with 9 bases between them. The CDR3 extends over 14 amino acids. The CDR3 DNA is TGTGCCATCAGTGATATGGGGGTCCAAGAGACCCAGTACTTC. Amino acids: CAISDMGVQETQYF.

A remark on this clonotype: A much larger clonotype is one base distant, so this may be a read error. The chain recombines TRBV10-3 with TRBJ2-5; D may be TRBD2 (7 bases). The J call is doubtful: the DNA matches TRBJ2-7 better. Per germline, CDR1 ENHRY and CDR2 SYGVKD. The CDR3 consists of 13 residues. CDR3: CAIGQGGGYEQYF. CDR3 sequence (DNA): TGTGCCATCGGGCAGGGAGGGGGATACGAGCAGTACTTC.

The V and J genes are TRBV28 and TRBJ2-6; 7 bases align to TRBD1. V shed 4 bases, J shed 0 bases, and the junction held 9 bases outside the gene matches. Germline CDR1 is MDHEN and CDR2 is SYDVKM. The CDR3 extends over 18 amino acids. The CDR3: CASSYRQGQASGANVLTF. CDR3 in DNA: TGTGCCAGCAGTTATCGACAGGGCCAAGCCTCTGGGGCCAACGTCCTGACTTTC.

This clonotype was detected only a few times. This chain joins TRBV20-1 and TRBJ1-1; 7 nucleotides match TRBD1. V was pared by 8 bases and J by 5 bases, with 8 bases of the junction left unmatched. The germline V gene encodes CDR1 DFQATT and CDR2 SNEGSKA (reference sequence). The CDR3 has 12 residues. The CDR3 is CSQSQGWTEAFF. DNA of the CDR3: TGCAGTCAATCACAGGGGTGGACTGAAGCTTTCTTT.

This clonotype was counted many times. In DNA form, the CDR3 reads TGTGCCAGCAGCCTAGAGGGGAGCAGGGTCGGGACCCAGTACTTC. Residues: CASSLEGSRVGTQYF. The J gene is TRBJ2-5, the V gene TRBV7-2; either TRBD1 or TRBD2 may supply D (5 bases each). Germline V CDR1 and CDR2: SGHTA, FQGNSA. The CDR3 consists of 15 residues. V was cut by 5 bases and J by 7 bases, with 20 bases left in between.

The chain combines TRBV6-4 with TRBJ2-3, with TRBD1 identical over 10 bases. Trimming took 6 bases from V and 1 from J; bases not matched to a gene: 4. The CDR3 spans 15 residues. The germline gives CDR1 MRHNA, CDR2 SNTAGT. CDR3 protein: CASSKDRGGTDTQYF. CDR3 in DNA: TGTGCCAGCAGCAAGGACAGGGGGGGCACAGATACGCAGTATTTT.

This clonotype was seen repeatedly, ten times or more. The chain links TRBV27 to TRBJ2-7; D possibly matches TRBD1 or TRBD2 (5 bases each). Germline assignment: CDR1 MNHEY and CDR2 SMNVEV (reference sequence). The CDR3 extends over 14 amino acids. V lost 5 bases, J lost 4 bases, and 15 bases lay in between. The CDR3 is CASSPKGSAYEQYF. The CDR3 nucleotides are TGTGCCAGCAGTCCCAAGGGGAGCGCTTACGAGCAGTACTTC.

Points on this clonotype: An end of the junction differs from the germline gene, which may be a read error. The rearrangement links TRBV10-3 to TRBJ2-3, with 10 bases lining up with TRBD2. This CDR3 spans 18 amino acids. CDR1 is ENHRY and CDR2 is SYGVKD in the germline V gene. CDR3 region: CAISESSGRPSYTDTPYF. The CDR3, as DNA: TGTGCCATCAGTGAGTCTAGCGGGAGGCCCTCTTACACAGATACGCCGTATTTT.

This clonotype has more than one count but fewer than ten. The chain's CDR3 is CSARGGGGYGYTF. As DNA, the CDR3 is TGCAGTGCTAGAGGAGGTGGTGGCTATGGCTACACCTTC. V is TRBV20-1 and J is TRBJ1-2; D gene uncertain. V was shortened by 1 base and J by 4 bases, with 10 bases between the two germline ends. CDR3 length: 13 residues. From germline, CDR1 is DFQATT and CDR2 SNEGSKA (reference sequence).

The chain carries TRBV9 and TRBJ2-2, with D maybe TRBD1 (6 bases). This CDR3 comprises 14 residues. The germline V gene has CDR1 SGDLS and CDR2 YYNGEE. Trimming took off 4 bases at V and 7 bases at J, with 14 bases between the two ends. DNA of the CDR3: TGTGCCAGCAGCCGAAACACGGACAGCGGGGAGCTGTTTTTT. The encoded protein is CASSRNTDSGELFF.

This clonotype was detected ten times or more. The chain couples TRBV5-1 to TRBJ1-1; 7 nucleotides agree with TRBD1. Losses at the gene ends were 5 bases for V and 4 bases for J; bases not matched to a gene: 11. Looked up from germline, CDR1 is SGHRS and CDR2 is YFSETQ. This CDR3 region has 15 residues. The CDR3 DNA follows: TGCGCCAGCAGGGAAAGGGACAGCCGACCCACTGAAGCTTTCTTT. Its translation: CASRERDSRPTEAFF.

This clonotype was picked up many times. This chain links TRBV10-3 with TRBJ2-3; the match to TRBD1 covers 9 bases. Germline V CDR1 and CDR2: ENHRY, SYGVKD. CDR3 length: 15 residues. The V gene end was trimmed by 3 bases and the J gene end by 3 bases; junction bases not matched to a gene: 4. CDR3 residues: CAISEGQGRTDTQYF. CDR3 nucleotide sequence: TGTGCCATCAGTGAAGGACAGGGGCGAACAGATACGCAGTATTTT.

This clonotype was detected ten times or more. The chain couples TRBV20-1 to TRBJ2-3; TRBD2 matches 8 bases. Germline-derived CDR1 and CDR2 are DFQATT and SNEGSKA (reference sequence). The CDR3 sequence is 15 residues long. Trimming cost V 2 bases and J 2 bases; bases outside gene matches: 6. CDR3 nucleotides: TGCAGTGCTAGACCCGGGACTAGTTTCACAGATACGCAGTATTTT. This translates into CSARPGTSFTDTQYF.

This clonotype has a count of ten or more. The chain links TRBV5-1 to TRBJ1-1, with 7 bases aligning to TRBD1. Unmatched junction bases numbered 16, after V lost 6 bases and J lost 11 bases. Germline assignment: CDR1 SGHRS and CDR2 YFSETQ. This CDR3 has 14 residues. The CDR3, as DNA: TGCGCCAGCACCCTCTCAGGGGGTCTTCTTGGGGCTTTCTTT. This encodes CASTLSGGLLGAFF.

The chain employs TRBV29-1 and TRBJ1-1, with D possibly TRBD1 on 5 matching bases. The CDR3 is made up of 13 amino acids. In germline, CDR1 is SQVTM, CDR2 ANQGSEA. The germline V and J ends were trimmed by 4 bases and 1 base, with 10 bases remaining between them. CDR3 residues: CSVGGGPNTEAFF. In DNA, the CDR3 is TGCAGCGTTGGGGGCGGTCCGAACACTGAAGCTTTCTTT. The full variable domain, its missing parts supplied by reference TRBV29-1 and TRBJ1-1, is SAVISQKPSRDICQRGTSLTIQCQVDSQVTMMFWYRQQPGQSLTLIATANQGSEATYESGFVIDKFPISRPNLTFSTLTVSNMSPEDSSIYLCSVGGGPNTEAFFGQGTRLTVV.

Ten or more counts support this clonotype. The chain combines TRBV7-2 with TRBJ2-7, with D perhaps TRBD1 or TRBD2 (5 bases each). CDR1 is SGHTA and CDR2 is FQGNSA in the germline V gene. There are 14 residues in the CDR3. Between the trimmed V and J ends, which lost 6 bases and 6 bases, there was a span of 18 bases. The CDR3 nucleotides are TGTGCCAGCAGGAAACCCGGGGCCTCGAGCGAGCAGTACTTC. Its translation is CASRKPGASSEQYF.